This is a list of T cell receptor beta chains from one sample in a study of blood T cell repertoires in COVID-19. Sequenced by immunoSEQ multiplex PCR; TCRdb stores in-frame clones only, minus some. The sample lists over 400,000 clones; about 89% were seen once. The sequenced sample was peripheral blood. These receptor sequences come from a woman aged 45-65 years with COVID-19, enrolled during active disease. Each CDR3 is given with its conserved first and last residue. D genes are given only for firm matches. The size of a clone is reported for some rows only, either as once, few or many, or as a class for expanded clones.

clone_size,d_call,j_call,v_call,cdr3_aa,cdr3_nt
-,TRBD2,TRBJ2-2,TRBV9,CASGGGGTAGELFF,TGTGCCAGCGGTGGGGGAGGGACGGCCGGGGAGCTGTTTTTT
-,-,TRBJ2-7,TRBV5-1,CASSLSLGEQYF,TGCGCCAGCAGCTTGAGCCTAGGCGAGCAGTACTTC
-,TRBD1,TRBJ2-3,TRBV7-9,CASLMGQGGTDTQYF,TGTGCCAGCCTAATGGGACAGGGAGGAACAGATACGCAGTATTTT
-,-,TRBJ1-6,TRBV30,CAWSRGNSPLHF,TGTGCCTGGAGCAGGGGAAATTCACCCCTCCACTTT
-,-,TRBJ1-5,TRBV10-3,CAISEPGGNQPQHF,TGTGCCATCAGTGAGCCCGGAGGCAATCAGCCCCAGCATTTT
-,-,TRBJ1-5,TRBV28,CASTELGMREPQHF,TGTGCCAGCACCGAGTTGGGGATGCGGGAGCCCCAGCATTTT
-,TRBD1,TRBJ1-2,TRBV10-3,CAISESRGQGLGGYTF,TGTGCCATCAGTGAGTCGAGAGGACAGGGGCTGGGTGGCTACACCTTC
-,-,TRBJ1-1,TRBV7-9,CASSLAAQTEAFF,TGTGCCAGCAGCTTAGCGGCACAGACTGAAGCTTTCTTT
-,-,TRBJ1-2,TRBV30,CAWRRGDLNYGYTF,TGTGCCTGGAGAAGGGGCGACCTCAACTATGGCTACACCTTC
-,-,TRBJ1-2,TRBV27,CASSDPGYGYTF,TGTGCCAGCAGTGACCCGGGATATGGCTACACCTTC
-,-,TRBJ1-1,TRBV5-6,CASSLGQTLPEAFF,TGTGCCAGCAGCTTGGGACAAACTTTGCCTGAAGCTTTCTTT
-,TRBD1,TRBJ2-7,TRBV30,CAWSGRRYRGDEQYF,TGTGCCTGGAGTGGCCGCCGTTACAGGGGCGACGAGCAGTACTTC
-,TRBD2,TRBJ2-3,TRBV5-1,CASSPYPRLAGGSDTQYF,TGCGCCAGCAGCCCCTACCCCCGACTAGCGGGGGGATCAGATACGCAGTATTTT
-,TRBD2,TRBJ2-3,TRBV5-1,CASTGGRTSPEEDTQYF,TGCGCCAGCACGGGAGGTAGGACTAGCCCGGAAGAAGATACGCAGTATTTT
-,TRBD1,TRBJ1-5,TRBV5-5,CASSSDTDRVQPQHF,TGTGCCAGCAGCTCGGACACAGACAGGGTTCAGCCCCAGCATTTT
few,-,TRBJ1-3,TRBV5-4,CASFRKTDSSGNTIYF,TGTGCCAGCTTTCGGAAGACGGACAGTTCTGGAAACACCATATATTTT
-,-,TRBJ2-7,TRBV5-1,CASRLVVSRHEQYF,TGCGCCAGCCGTCTAGTGGTCTCACGCCACGAGCAGTACTTC
-,TRBD1,TRBJ2-5,TRBV5-1,CASSLELQGAKTQYF,TGCGCCAGCAGCTTGGAATTACAGGGGGCGAAGACCCAGTACTTC
-,-,TRBJ1-2,TRBV14,CASSRLSVREGSGYTF,TGTGCCAGCAGCCGATTAAGCGTCCGTGAGGGATCTGGCTACACCTTC
-,TRBD1,TRBJ2-2,TRBV7-8,CASSSTTGGINTGELFF,TGTGCCAGCAGCTCAACGACAGGGGGGATCAACACCGGGGAGCTGTTTTTT
-,-,TRBJ1-6,TRBV27,CASSPGQRNSPLHF,TGTGCCAGCAGTCCGGGACAAAGGAATTCACCCCTCCACTTT
-,-,TRBJ1-1,TRBV6-5,CASSYLEFRGTTEAFF,TGTGCCAGCAGTTACTTAGAATTTAGGGGGACCACTGAAGCTTTCTTT
-,-,TRBJ2-3,TRBV7-3,CASSLSVGGATTDTQYF,TGTGCCAGCAGCTTAAGCGTGGGGGGGGCCACGACAGATACGCAGTATTTT
-,-,TRBJ1-1,TRBV6-2/TRBV6-3,CASSYSLGVTEAFF,TGTGCCAGCAGTTACTCGCTCGGGGTGACTGAAGCTTTCTTT
-,TRBD1,TRBJ1-1,TRBV18,CASSWGTGGNTEAFF,TGTGCCAGCTCATGGGGGACAGGCGGTAACACTGAAGCTTTCTTT
-,-,TRBJ1-1,TRBV5-1,CASSFRAGAGTEAFF,TGCGCCAGCAGCTTCCGAGCGGGGGCTGGTACTGAAGCTTTCTTT
-,TRBD1,TRBJ1-2,TRBV18,CASSPYRDSSNYGYTF,TGTGCCAGCTCACCTTACCGGGACAGCAGTAACTATGGCTACACCTTC
-,-,TRBJ2-7,TRBV10-1,CASSTGTSSYEQYF,TGCGCCAGCAGCACAGGGACCAGCTCCTACGAGCAGTACTTC
-,TRBD1,TRBJ1-2,TRBV19,CASSILSGGSYGYTF,TGTGCCAGTAGTATCTTATCAGGGGGCAGCTATGGCTACACCTTC
-,TRBD1,TRBJ1-4,TRBV19,CASSQGAREKLFF,TGTGCCAGTAGCCAGGGGGCGCGGGAAAAACTGTTTTTT
-,TRBD1,TRBJ1-2,TRBV30,CAWTPDRVLDYGYTF,TGTGCCTGGACCCCGGACAGGGTTTTGGACTATGGCTACACCTTC
once,-,TRBJ2-7,TRBV27,CASSSGGGRFYEQYF,TGTGCCAGCAGTTCCGGAGGTGGACGGTTCTACGAGCAGTACTTC